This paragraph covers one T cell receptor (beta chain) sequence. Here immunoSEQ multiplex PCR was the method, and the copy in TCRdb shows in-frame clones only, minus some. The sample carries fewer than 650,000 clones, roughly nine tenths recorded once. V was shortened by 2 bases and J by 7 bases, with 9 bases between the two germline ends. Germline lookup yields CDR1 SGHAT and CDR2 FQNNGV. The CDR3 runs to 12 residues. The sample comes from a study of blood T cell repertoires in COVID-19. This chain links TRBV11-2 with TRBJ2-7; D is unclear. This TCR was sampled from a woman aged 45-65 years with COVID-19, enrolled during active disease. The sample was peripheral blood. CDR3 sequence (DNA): TGTGCCAGCAGCTTAAATGTAGTAGAGCAGTACTTC. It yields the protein CASSLNVVEQYF.